The next 5 T cell receptor beta chains were all read from a single sample in a study of beta chain features in type 1 diabetes. What was sequenced were expressed TCRB transcripts, since all of the isolated RNA had been reverse transcribed. Profiling relied on immunoSEQ multiplex PCR, and the TCRdb table lists in-frame clones only, not all of them. The sample holds hundreds of thousands of clones, around a sixth seen once. The material sequenced was naive CD4+ T cells from blood. These receptor sequences come from a man younger than 35 in good health.

The chain has TRBV2 and TRBJ2-5; maybe TRBD1 (5 bases). Looked up from germline, CDR1 is SNHLY and CDR2 is FYNNEI. This CDR3 has 12 amino acids. Trimming cost V 7 bases and J 2 bases, with 8 bases left between them. The CDR3 sequence: CASTRVQETQYF. The CDR3 nucleotides are TGTGCCAGCACCAGGGTACAAGAGACCCAGTACTTC.

The V and J genes are TRBV4-2 and TRBJ2-7; 11 bases line up with TRBD1. The CDR3 is made up of 19 amino acids. J lost 0 bases, V lost 0 bases, and 10 bases had no gene match. CDR1 and CDR2 (germline): LGHNA, YNFKEQ. In nucleotides, the CDR3 is TGTGCCAGCAGCCAAGATCCGGACAGGGGGCTCCGGTCCTCCTACGAGCAGTACTTC. Translating gives CASSQDPDRGLRSSYEQYF.

This clone was found once. The genes are TRBV28 and TRBJ1-1; a weak D match, TRBD1 (6 bases). From germline, CDR1 is MDHEN and CDR2 SYDVKM. V dropped 4 bases and J dropped 7 bases, with 19 bases sitting between them. CDR3 length: 15 amino acids. CDR3 nucleotides: TGTGCCAGCAGTTGGGTGGACAGTCCGACACTTGAAGCTTTCTTT. It is translated as CASSWVDSPTLEAFF.

This clone was detected a few times. The V call is TRBV7-9, the J call TRBJ2-4; D call uncertain. This CDR3 contains 16 residues. Germline CDR1 is SEHNR and CDR2 is FQNEAQ (reference sequence). Between the trimmed V and J ends, which lost 5 bases and 1 base, there was a span of 15 bases. CDR3 sequence: CASSPLPELAKNIQYF. The CDR3 region has the DNA TGTGCCAGCAGCCCCCTCCCCGAGCTGGCCAAAAACATTCAGTACTTC.

The chain couples TRBV7-2 to TRBJ2-3; 16 bases map to TRBD2. The CDR3 is 16 amino acids. Germline V CDR1 and CDR2: SGHTA, FQGNSA. With V trimmed by 6 bases and J by 5 bases, 5 bases remained unmatched. The CDR3: CASSSGLAGGLDTQYF. The CDR3 DNA reads TGTGCCAGCAGTTCGGGACTAGCGGGAGGGCTAGATACGCAGTATTTT.